The 29 T cell receptor beta chains in this list originate from one sample, sequenced in a study of blood T cell repertoires in COVID-19. Sequencing was performed with immunoSEQ multiplex PCR; in TCRdb, only in-frame clones are kept and a portion is missing. This repertoire shows about 670,000 clones, 90% found once; its top ten account for more than 0.25%. The source material was peripheral blood. The receptors come from a woman aged 18 to 35 with acute or convalescent COVID-19.

The rearrangement joins TRBV4-1 to TRBJ1-1; 7 bases line up with TRBD1. Trimming at V came to 1 base and at J to 10 bases, leaving 12 bases not matched to a gene. CDR1 is MGHRA, CDR2 YSYEKL, per germline. The CDR3 runs 15 residues. CDR3 residues: CASSQVSVTRQGAFF. The CDR3, as DNA: TGCGCCAGCAGCCAAGTTTCTGTCACTAGACAGGGAGCTTTCTTT.

This clone was recorded only once. CDR3 amino acids: CASMGEGTYNQPQHF. For the CDR3, the DNA is TGTGCCAGCATGGGGGAGGGGACCTACAATCAGCCCCAGCATTTT. The chain has TRBV2 and TRBJ1-5, with a weak D call TRBD1 (5 bases). Germline V gives CDR1 SNHLY, CDR2 FYNNEI. The germline V and J ends were trimmed by 7 bases and 3 bases, with 16 bases remaining between them. CDR3 length: 15 amino acids.

The chain links TRBV5-5 to TRBJ1-4; D call uncertain. This CDR3 is built from 15 residues. Germline V gene sequence: CDR1 SGHKS, CDR2 YYEKEE (reference sequence). Between the trimmed V and J ends, which lost 1 base and 0 bases, there was a span of 7 bases. CDR3 DNA: TGTGCCAGCAGCTTGAGTCAGGCAACTAATGAAAAACTGTTTTTT. It translates to CASSLSQATNEKLFF.

The chain recombines TRBV9 with TRBJ2-1; 8 bases are shared with TRBD2. J was trimmed by 9 bases and V by 1 base; bases with no gene match: 3. CDR1 is SGDLS and CDR2 is YYNGEE in the germline V gene. This CDR3 spans 13 amino acids. The CDR3 DNA reads TGTGCCAGCAGCGTACTTACTAGCGGTGAGCAGTTCTTC. Translated: CASSVLTSGEQFF. Filled out from reference TRBV9 and TRBJ2-1, the complete variable domain reads DSGVTQTPKHLITATGQRVTLRCSPRSGDLSVYWYQQSLDQGLQFLIQYYNGEERAKGNILERFSAQQFPDLHSELNLSSLELGDSALYFCASSVLTSGEQFFGPGTRLTVL.

The CDR3 loop is CASSLPSNQPQHF. The CDR3, as DNA: TGCGCCAGCAGTCTCCCCTCCAATCAGCCCCAGCATTTT. The chain carries TRBV10-2 and TRBJ1-5, with unresolved D. The V gene lost 5 bases and the J gene lost 3 bases, with 8 bases spanning the gap. This CDR3 contains 13 residues. Per germline, CDR1 WSHSY and CDR2 SAAADI.

The chain employs TRBV5-8 and TRBJ2-5; TRBD2 might be the D (5 bases). Germline values: CDR1 SGHTS, CDR2 YDEGEE. The CDR3 runs 12 residues. V was clipped by 7 bases and J by 5 bases, with 12 bases between them. CDR3 residues: CASRPGMETQYF. The DNA for the CDR3 is TGTGCCAGCCGGCCGGGGATGGAGACCCAGTACTTC.

Ten or more counts support this clone. V gene TRBV7-2 combines with J gene TRBJ2-2; D is uncertain. V was shortened by 4 bases and J by 0 bases, with 18 bases between the two germline ends. Per the germline V gene, CDR1 is SGHTA and CDR2 is FQGNSA. The CDR3 covers 18 residues. This chain's CDR3 is CASSSPALRSSNTGELFF. In DNA, the CDR3 is TGTGCCAGCAGCTCACCCGCCCTCAGATCCTCGAACACCGGGGAGCTGTTTTTT.

The J gene is TRBJ2-3, the V gene TRBV24-1; TRBD2 might be the D (6 bases). Trimming removed 1 base at V and 2 bases at J, with 12 bases between. Germline CDR1 KGHDR, CDR2 SFDVKD. CDR3 size: 16 residues. The CDR3 DNA reads TGTGCCACCAGTGATTTTCGGGCGGGGACCACAGATACGCAGTATTTT. Translation: CATSDFRAGTTDTQYF.

A single count supports this clone. The chain combines TRBV5-6 with TRBJ1-2; no firm D call. The V end lost 3 bases, the J end lost 9 bases, and 21 bases lay between the germline ends. There are 15 residues in the CDR3. CDR1 and CDR2 from the germline V gene are SGHDT and YYEEEE. The CDR3 DNA reads TGTGCCAGCAGCTCACCATCACAGCCCCTATGGAGCTACACCTTC. As protein: CASSSPSQPLWSYTF.

This rearrangement joins TRBV5-1 to TRBJ1-2, with D uncertain. Germline V gene lookup returns CDR1 SGHRS and CDR2 YFSETQ. V lost 4 bases and J lost 8, with 12 bases in between. The length of the CDR3 is 12 residues. The CDR3 bases are TGCGCCAGCAGCCCTCCGGGGAGCGGCTACACCTTC. Its protein is CASSPPGSGYTF.

The J gene is TRBJ1-1, the V gene TRBV5-1; TRBD1 agrees at 12 bases. V trimming: 5 bases; J trimming: 2 bases; junction bases outside the gene matches: 10. Germline-derived CDR1 and CDR2 are SGHRS and YFSETQ. This CDR3 spans 17 amino acids. The CDR3 DNA sequence: TGCGCCAGCAGACACCGGGACAGGGGGCACTTCAACACTGAAGCTTTCTTT. Protein sequence: CASRHRDRGHFNTEAFF.

The rearrangement links TRBV5-8 to TRBJ2-1; 9 bases match TRBD1. Trimming took 4 bases from V and 1 from J; bases not matched to a gene: 3. The germline V gene encodes CDR1 SGHTS and CDR2 YDEGEE. The CDR3 contains 15 residues. CDR3 coding DNA: TGTGCCAGCAGCCCGACAGGGGGTTCCTACAATGAGCAGTTCTTC. Translation gives CASSPTGGSYNEQFF.

This chain joins TRBV18 and TRBJ1-2; tentative D call: TRBD1 (6 bases). There are 13 residues in the CDR3. Germline V gives CDR1 KGHSH, CDR2 LQKENI. The V and J ends lost 2 bases and 6 bases respectively, with 10 bases between them. The CDR3 spells CASSPFEGDGYTF. In DNA, the CDR3 is TGTGCCAGCTCACCATTTGAGGGGGATGGCTACACCTTC.

The chain has TRBV4-1 and TRBJ1-1; D is uncertain. CDR3 length: 13 residues. The germline gives CDR1 MGHRA, CDR2 YSYEKL. Trimming took 0 bases from V and 5 from J, leaving 7 bases between them. This CDR3 reads CASSQDGRTEAFF. In DNA form, the CDR3 reads TGCGCCAGCAGCCAAGATGGGAGGACTGAAGCTTTCTTT.

The rearrangement uses TRBV28 and TRBJ1-2; unclear D gene. Germline V gene sequence: CDR1 MDHEN, CDR2 SYDVKM. The CDR3 length is 13 residues. Trimming stripped 6 bases from V and 6 bases from J, with 14 bases between. The CDR3 coding sequence is TGTGCCAGCAGACCCCCTGGTTACAATGGCTACACCTTC. Protein: CASRPPGYNGYTF.

The CDR3 region is CATSRDLQVGRYF. The CDR3 bases are TGTGCCACCAGCAGAGATTTACAGGTCGGTCGGTATTTT. This rearrangement joins TRBV15 to TRBJ2-3; the D gene is possibly TRBD1 (5 bases). V was trimmed by 0 bases and J by 14 bases, leaving 15 bases between them. CDR3 length: 13 residues. Germline loops: CDR1 LNHNV, CDR2 YYDKDF (reference sequence).

V is TRBV4-1 and J is TRBJ2-7; 11 bases fit TRBD2. The CDR3 consists of 16 residues. The V and J ends lost 0 bases and 1 base, in that order; junction bases with no gene match: 2. Germline V lookup: CDR1 MGHRA, CDR2 YSYEKL. CDR3 loop: CASSQDPSGGSYEQYF. In DNA form, the CDR3 reads TGCGCCAGCAGCCAAGACCCTAGCGGGGGGTCCTACGAGCAGTACTTC.

This clone is a singleton in its sample. V and J are TRBV13 and TRBJ1-2; 7 positions match TRBD1. The V gene end was trimmed by 0 bases and the J gene end by 4 bases; junction bases not matched to a gene: 2. The germline CDR1 and CDR2 sequences are PRHDT and FYEKMQ (reference sequence). The CDR3 spans 14 residues. The CDR3 reads CASSLGDRIYGYTF. CDR3 coding DNA: TGTGCCAGCAGCTTAGGGGACAGGATCTATGGCTACACCTTC.

The J gene is TRBJ1-2, the V gene TRBV5-4; D is ambiguous. Looked up from germline, CDR1 is SGHNT and CDR2 is YYREEE (reference sequence). V was pared by 0 bases and J by 7 bases, with 10 bases between. This CDR3 contains 13 residues. The CDR3 region is CASSLGPSGGYTF. CDR3 DNA sequence: TGTGCCAGCAGCTTGGGGCCGAGCGGTGGCTACACCTTC.

The chain uses TRBV2 and TRBJ2-5, with TRBD2 matching 9 bases. This CDR3 has 14 amino acids. The germline V gene encodes CDR1 SNHLY and CDR2 FYNNEI. V lost 3 bases and J lost 7; bases outside the gene matches: 6. CDR3 sequence: CASSESGGLGTQYF. The CDR3 DNA follows: TGTGCCAGCAGTGAGAGCGGGGGGTTGGGGACCCAGTACTTC.

The rearrangement links TRBV6-6 to TRBJ2-1, with 7 bases lining up with TRBD1. Germline values: CDR1 MNHNY, CDR2 SVGAGI (reference sequence). V dropped 2 bases and J dropped 6; count of bases not matched to a gene: 4. There are 14 residues in the CDR3. The CDR3 nucleotides are TGTGCCAGCAGTTACCAGGGGGTGGTCAATGAGCAGTTCTTC. Translating gives CASSYQGVVNEQFF.

This chain connects TRBV27 to TRBJ1-1; no clear D gene. CDR1 and CDR2 (germline): MNHEY, SMNVEV (reference sequence). The CDR3 consists of 14 residues. V lost 2 bases and J 0 bases, leaving 7 bases between the germline ends. CDR3: CASSLGQMNTEAFF. The CDR3 nucleotides are TGTGCCAGCAGTTTAGGGCAGATGAACACTGAAGCTTTCTTT.

The chain has TRBV4-1 and TRBJ2-3; possibly TRBD1 for D (5 bases). This CDR3 contains 18 residues. Deletions cut 3 bases from V and 1 base from J, with 20 bases between. Looked up from germline, CDR1 is MGHRA and CDR2 is YSYEKL. CDR3 in amino acids: CASSQRRGPEVGTDTQYF. The CDR3 nucleotides are TGCGCCAGCAGCCAGAGAAGGGGTCCGGAAGTCGGCACAGATACGCAGTATTTT.

The chain couples TRBV27 to TRBJ1-2, with a possible D match to TRBD1 (5 bases). The V end lost 7 bases, the J end lost 0 bases, and 18 bases lay between the germline ends. The CDR3 spans 16 residues. Germline values: CDR1 MNHEY, CDR2 SMNVEV (reference sequence). CDR3 amino acids: CASTSIRGGSNYGYTF. As DNA, the CDR3 is TGTGCCAGCACTTCCATTCGCGGGGGGTCTAACTATGGCTACACCTTC.

The chain couples TRBV6-1 to TRBJ1-5, with D perhaps matching TRBD1 (5 bases). The CDR3 has 17 residues. V lost 3 bases to trimming and J lost 4 bases, with 19 bases between them. Germline CDR1 is MNHNS and CDR2 is SASEGT. For the CDR3, the DNA is TGTGCCAGCAGTGAGCGATTAGATTGGGGGGGGAATCAGCCCCAGCATTTT. Amino acids: CASSERLDWGGNQPQHF.

The CDR3 DNA reads TGCAGCGCCTCATTGGGGAGTTACACTGAAGCTTTCTTT. Protein: CSASLGSYTEAFF. This chain joins TRBV29-1 and TRBJ1-1, with D uncertain. Germline V gene lookup returns CDR1 SQVTM and CDR2 ANQGSEA. Between the trimmed V and J ends, which lost 7 bases and 3 bases, there was a span of 15 bases. There are 13 residues in the CDR3.

The chain joins TRBV24-1 to TRBJ1-2, with 7 bases that match TRBD1. With 4 bases clipped from V and 4 bases from J, the junction kept 5 bases outside the gene matches. The CDR3 has 14 residues. The germline CDR1 and CDR2 sequences are KGHDR and SFDVKD. The CDR3 reads CATSDQGQIYGYTF. CDR3 sequence (DNA): TGTGCCACCAGTGACCAGGGACAGATCTATGGCTACACCTTC.

The CDR3 bases are TGTGCCAGTCTCCCTCGGACAGACCGGTCGTCCTATGGCTACACCTTC. Encoded protein: CASLPRTDRSSYGYTF. The chain combines TRBV19 with TRBJ1-2; D is perhaps TRBD1 (6 bases). The CDR3 sequence is 16 residues long. Germline CDR1 reads LNHDA; CDR2 reads SQIVND (reference sequence). Trimming stripped 8 bases from V and 4 bases from J, with 23 bases between. The full variable domain, completed using reference TRBV19 and TRBJ1-2, is DGGITQSPKYLFRKEGQNVTLSCEQNLNHDAMYWYRQDPGQGLRLIYYSQIVNDFQKGDIAEGYSVSREKKESFPLTVTSAQKNPTAFYLCASLPRTDRSSYGYTFGSGTRLTVV.

This clone was recorded once. This sequence joins TRBV2 and TRBJ1-5, with 9 bases identical to TRBD1. There are 15 residues in the CDR3. Per the germline V gene, CDR1 is SNHLY and CDR2 is FYNNEI. The junction had 7 bases not matched to a gene; V was cut back by 4 bases and J by 6 bases. The CDR3 loop is CASSAITGGLQPQHF. The DNA for the CDR3 is TGTGCCAGCAGTGCCATCACAGGGGGCCTTCAGCCCCAGCATTTT.